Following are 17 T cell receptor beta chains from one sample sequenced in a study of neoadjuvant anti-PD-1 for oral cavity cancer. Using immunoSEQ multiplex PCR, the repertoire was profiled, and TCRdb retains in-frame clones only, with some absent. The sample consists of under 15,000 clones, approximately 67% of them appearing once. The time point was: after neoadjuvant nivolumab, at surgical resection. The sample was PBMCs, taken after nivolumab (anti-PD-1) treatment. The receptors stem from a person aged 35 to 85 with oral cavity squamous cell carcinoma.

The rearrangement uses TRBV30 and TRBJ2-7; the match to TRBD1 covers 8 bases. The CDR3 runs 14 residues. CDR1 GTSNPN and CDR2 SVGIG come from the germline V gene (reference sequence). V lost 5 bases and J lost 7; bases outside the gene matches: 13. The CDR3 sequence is CAWSPGTGLLEQYF. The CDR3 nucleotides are TGTGCCTGGTCCCCCGGGACAGGTCTATTAGAGCAGTACTTC.

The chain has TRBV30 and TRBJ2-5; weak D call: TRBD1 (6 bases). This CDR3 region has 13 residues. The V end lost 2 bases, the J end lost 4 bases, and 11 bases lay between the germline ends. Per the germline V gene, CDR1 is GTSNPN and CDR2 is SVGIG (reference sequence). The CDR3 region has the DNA TGTGCCTGGAGTAAGGGGGACGGAGAGACCCAGTACTTC. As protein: CAWSKGDGETQYF.

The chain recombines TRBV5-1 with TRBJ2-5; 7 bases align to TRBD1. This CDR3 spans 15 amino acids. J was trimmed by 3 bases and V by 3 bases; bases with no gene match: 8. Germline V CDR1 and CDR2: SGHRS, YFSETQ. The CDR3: CASSSGQTKEETQYF. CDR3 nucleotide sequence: TGCGCCAGCAGCTCGGGACAGACGAAAGAAGAGACCCAGTACTTC.

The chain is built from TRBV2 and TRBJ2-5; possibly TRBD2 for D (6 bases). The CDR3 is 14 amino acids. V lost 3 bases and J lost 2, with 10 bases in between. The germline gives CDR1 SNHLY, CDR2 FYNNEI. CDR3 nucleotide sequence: TGTGCCAGCAGTGAGGGGACTCCTCAAGAGACCCAGTACTTC. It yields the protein CASSEGTPQETQYF. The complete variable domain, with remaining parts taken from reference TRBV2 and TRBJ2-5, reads EPEVTQTPSHQVTQMGQEVILRCVPISNHLYFYWYRQILGQKVEFLVSFYNNEISEKSEIFDDQFSVERPDGSNFTLKIRSTKLEDSAMYFCASSEGTPQETQYFGPGTRLLVL.

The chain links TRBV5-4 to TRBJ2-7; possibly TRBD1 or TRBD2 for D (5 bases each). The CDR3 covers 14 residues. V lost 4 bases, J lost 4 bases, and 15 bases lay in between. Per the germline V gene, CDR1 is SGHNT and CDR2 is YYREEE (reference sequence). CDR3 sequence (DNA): TGTGCCAGCAGCCCAAGCGTAGGGGAGTACGAGCAGTACTTC. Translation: CASSPSVGEYEQYF.

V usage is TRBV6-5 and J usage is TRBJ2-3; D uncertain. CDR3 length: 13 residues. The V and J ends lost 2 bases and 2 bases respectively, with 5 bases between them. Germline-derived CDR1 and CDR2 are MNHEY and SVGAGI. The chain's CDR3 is CASSYTHTDTQYF. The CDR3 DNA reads TGTGCCAGCAGTTACACTCACACAGATACGCAGTATTTT.

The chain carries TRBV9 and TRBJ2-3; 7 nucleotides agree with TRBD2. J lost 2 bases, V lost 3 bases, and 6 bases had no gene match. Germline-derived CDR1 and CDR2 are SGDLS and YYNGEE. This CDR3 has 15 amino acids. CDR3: CASSATGTNTDTQYF. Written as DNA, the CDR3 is TGTGCCAGCAGCGCGACCGGGACTAACACAGATACGCAGTATTTT. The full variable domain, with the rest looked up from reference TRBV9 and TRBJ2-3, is DSGVTQTPKHLITATGQRVTLRCSPRSGDLSVYWYQQSLDQGLQFLIQYYNGEERAKGNILERFSAQQFPDLHSELNLSSLELGDSALYFCASSATGTNTDTQYFGPGTRLTVL.

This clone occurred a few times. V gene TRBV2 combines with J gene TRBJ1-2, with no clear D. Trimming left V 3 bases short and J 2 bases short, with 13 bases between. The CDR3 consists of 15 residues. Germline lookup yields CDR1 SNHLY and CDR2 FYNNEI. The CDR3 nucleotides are TGTGCCAGCAGTGATTCTGCAGGCACGAACTATGGCTACACCTTC. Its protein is CASSDSAGTNYGYTF.

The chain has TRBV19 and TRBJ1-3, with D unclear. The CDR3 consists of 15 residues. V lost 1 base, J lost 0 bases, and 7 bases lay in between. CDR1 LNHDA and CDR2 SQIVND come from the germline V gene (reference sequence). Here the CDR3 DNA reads TGTGCCAGTAGTATAGCGGCAAGCTCTGGAAACACCATATATTTT. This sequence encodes CASSIAASSGNTIYF.

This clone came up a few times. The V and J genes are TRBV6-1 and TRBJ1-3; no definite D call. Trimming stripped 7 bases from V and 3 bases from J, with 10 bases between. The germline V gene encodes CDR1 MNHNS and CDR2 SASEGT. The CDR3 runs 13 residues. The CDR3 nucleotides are TGTGCCAGCATCCCCTTCGGTGGAAACACCATATATTTT. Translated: CASIPFGGNTIYF.

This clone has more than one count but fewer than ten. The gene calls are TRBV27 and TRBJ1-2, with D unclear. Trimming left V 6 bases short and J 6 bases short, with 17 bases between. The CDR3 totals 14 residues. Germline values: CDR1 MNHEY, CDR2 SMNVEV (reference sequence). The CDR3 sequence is CASSRDVRVDGYTF. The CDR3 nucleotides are TGTGCCAGCAGCCGAGACGTCCGGGTTGATGGCTACACCTTC.

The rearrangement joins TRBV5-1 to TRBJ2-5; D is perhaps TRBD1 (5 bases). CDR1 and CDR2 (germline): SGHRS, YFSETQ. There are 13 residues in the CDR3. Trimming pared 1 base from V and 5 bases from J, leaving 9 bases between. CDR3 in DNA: TGCGCCAGCAGCTTGCCAGGGCGGGAGACCCAGTACTTC. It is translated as CASSLPGRETQYF.

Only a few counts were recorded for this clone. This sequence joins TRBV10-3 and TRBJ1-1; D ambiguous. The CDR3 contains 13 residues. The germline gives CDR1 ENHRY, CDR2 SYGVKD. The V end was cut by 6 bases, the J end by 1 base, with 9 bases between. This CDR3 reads CAIRLEENTEAFF. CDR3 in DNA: TGTGCCATCAGATTGGAGGAGAACACTGAAGCTTTCTTT.

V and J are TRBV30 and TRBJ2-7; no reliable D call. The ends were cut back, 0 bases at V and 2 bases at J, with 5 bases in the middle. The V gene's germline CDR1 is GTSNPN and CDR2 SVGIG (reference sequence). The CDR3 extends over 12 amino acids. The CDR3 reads CAWSVTAYEQYF. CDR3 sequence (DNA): TGTGCCTGGAGTGTAACGGCCTACGAGCAGTACTTC.

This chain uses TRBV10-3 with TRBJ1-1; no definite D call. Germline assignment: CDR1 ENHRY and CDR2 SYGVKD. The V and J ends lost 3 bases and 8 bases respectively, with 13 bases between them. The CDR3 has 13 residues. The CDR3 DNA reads TGTGCCATCAGTGACGGGTCCCGCTTGGAAGCTTTCTTT. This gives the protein CAISDGSRLEAFF.

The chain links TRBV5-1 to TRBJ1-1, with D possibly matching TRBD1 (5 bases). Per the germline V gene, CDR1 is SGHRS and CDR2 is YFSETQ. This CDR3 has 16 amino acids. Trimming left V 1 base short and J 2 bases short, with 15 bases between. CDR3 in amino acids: CASSLLGLGVNTEAFF. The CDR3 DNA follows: TGCGCCAGCAGCTTGTTGGGACTTGGGGTCAACACTGAAGCTTTCTTT.

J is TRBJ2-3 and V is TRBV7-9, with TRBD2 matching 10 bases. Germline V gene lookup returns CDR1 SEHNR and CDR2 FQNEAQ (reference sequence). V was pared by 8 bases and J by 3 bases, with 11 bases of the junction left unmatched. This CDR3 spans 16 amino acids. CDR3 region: CASASGRAVRTDTQYF. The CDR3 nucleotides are TGTGCCAGCGCGAGCGGGAGGGCGGTAAGGACAGATACGCAGTATTTT.